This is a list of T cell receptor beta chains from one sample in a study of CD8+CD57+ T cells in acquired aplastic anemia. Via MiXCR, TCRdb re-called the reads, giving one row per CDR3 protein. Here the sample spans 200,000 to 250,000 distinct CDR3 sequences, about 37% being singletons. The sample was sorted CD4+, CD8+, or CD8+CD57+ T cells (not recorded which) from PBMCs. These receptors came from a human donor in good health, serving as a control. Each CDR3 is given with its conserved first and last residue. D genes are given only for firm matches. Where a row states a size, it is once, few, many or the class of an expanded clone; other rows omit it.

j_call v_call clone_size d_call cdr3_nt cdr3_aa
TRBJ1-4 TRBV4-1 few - TGCGCCAGCAGCCAAGGTGCCAGGTGGGAGGCTAATGAAAAACTGTTTTTT CASSQGARWEANEKLFF
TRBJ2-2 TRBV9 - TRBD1 TGTGCCAGCAGCGTAGCCCAGGGGGCAGCGAACACCGGGGAGCTGTTTTTT CASSVAQGAANTGELFF
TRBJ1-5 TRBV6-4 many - TGTGCCAGCAGTGAATCGTCGGGACAGCCCCAGCATTTT CASSESSGQPQHF
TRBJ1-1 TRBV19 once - TGTGCCAGTAGTATCGCCAGGGGTTACATGAACACTGAAGCTTTCTTT CASSIARGYMNTEAFF
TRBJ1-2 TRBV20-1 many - TGCAGTGCTAGAGAGGCGGCAGGGCTGGAGGGTGGCTACACCTTC CSAREAAGLEGGYTF
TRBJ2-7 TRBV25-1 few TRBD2 TGTGCCAGCAGTGAATTTCCTAGCGGGATCTACGAGCAGTACTTC CASSEFPSGIYEQYF
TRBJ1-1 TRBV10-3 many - TGTGCCATCAGAGCCGGCGACACCAACACTGAAGCTTTCTTT CAIRAGDTNTEAFF
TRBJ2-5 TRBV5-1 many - TGCGCCAGCAGCTTGATGGGCGAGACCCAGTACTTC CASSLMGETQYF
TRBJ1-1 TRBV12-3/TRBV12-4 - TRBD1 TGTGCCAGCAGTTTAGGGACAGGGGGCCCATTAAACACTGAAGCTTTCTTT CASSLGTGGPLNTEAFF
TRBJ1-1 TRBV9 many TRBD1 TGTGCCAGCAGCCCCTCGGGACAGCCCATGAACACTGAAGCTTTCTTT CASSPSGQPMNTEAFF
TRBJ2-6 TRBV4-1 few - TGCGCCAGCAGCCAAGGCTGGGGTGGGGCCAACGTCCTGACTTTC CASSQGWGGANVLTF
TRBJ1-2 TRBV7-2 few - TGTGCCAGCAGCTTCGCTCGCTCCGACGGCTACACCTTC CASSFARSDGYTF
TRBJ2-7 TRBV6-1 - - TGTGCCAGCAGTGAATTAAGGAGTTCCTACGAGCGGTACTTC CASSELRSSYERYF
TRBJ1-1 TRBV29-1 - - TGCAGCGTTGGAAGGTCGAACACTGAAGCTTTCTTT CSVGRSNTEAFF
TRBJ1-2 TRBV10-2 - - TGCGCCAGCAGTGAATCTTACCGTGACAGGAGACCTAACTATGGCTACACCTTC CASSESYRDRRPNYGYTF
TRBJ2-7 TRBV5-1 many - TGCGCCAGCAGCTTGAATGGTGCAGGGTCAGGCGAGCAGTACTTC CASSLNGAGSGEQYF
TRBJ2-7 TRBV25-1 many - TGTGCCAGCAGCTCAGATGAGGGAGGGGGCAACGAGCAGTACTTC CASSSDEGGGNEQYF
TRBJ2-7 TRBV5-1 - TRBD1 TGCGCCAGCAGCTTGCCAGGGGGCTACGAGCAGTACTTC CASSLPGGYEQYF
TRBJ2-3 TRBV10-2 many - TGCGCCAGCCAACCCACAGATACGCAGTATTTT CASQPTDTQYF